This is a list of T cell receptor beta chains from one sample in a study of control samples from healthy donors and cancer patients. Some clones are missing from TCRdb's copy, which holds only in-frame ones; the method was immunoSEQ multiplex PCR. The sample records some 98,000 clones, approximately 88% being singletons. Sequenced input: PBMCs. These receptors all stem from a man aged 65-85 years with lung cancer. The CDR3 runs from the conserved cysteine through the conserved F or W. Each record gives: V gene, clone size, D gene, J gene, CDR3 DNA, CDR3 protein. The D gene is left open where the match is weak. The size field is filled for only some rows; it gives once, few, many or a size class.

V: TRBV6-5; size: .; D: TRBD2; J: TRBJ2-1; DNA: TGTGCCAGCAGTTACCCCGGGGGGGGATACAATGAGCAGTTCTTC; CDR3: CASSYPGGGYNEQFF
V: TRBV27; size: .; D: .; J: TRBJ1-2; DNA: TGTGCCAAAAACGCGTGCTTGCCACTTAACTATGGCTACACCTTC; CDR3: CAKNACLPLNYGYTF
V: TRBV27; size: .; D: .; J: TRBJ2-2; DNA: TGTGCCAGCAGAAGAGCCGGGTACGGGGAGCTGTTTTTT; CDR3: CASRRAGYGELFF
V: TRBV6-5; size: .; D: TRBD1; J: TRBJ1-1; DNA: TGTGCCAGCAGTAAGGGACAGGGGATGAACACTGAAGCTTTCTTT; CDR3: CASSKGQGMNTEAFF
V: TRBV6-6; size: .; D: .; J: TRBJ1-1; DNA: TGTGCCAGCAGTCTGGGGGTGGAAGCTTTCTTT; CDR3: CASSLGVEAFF
V: TRBV6-5; size: .; D: TRBD1; J: TRBJ1-1; DNA: TGTGCCAGCAGTTACTCTCTGCAGGGGGCACGCGAAGCTTTCTTT; CDR3: CASSYSLQGAREAFF
V: TRBV29-1; size: .; D: TRBD2; J: TRBJ2-1; DNA: TGCAGCGGCCGTACTAGCGGGGGGGCGAATGAGCAGTTCTTC; CDR3: CSGRTSGGANEQFF
V: TRBV19; size: .; D: .; J: TRBJ1-2; DNA: TGTGCCAGTTACCCCTACCAGGGAGAAGGATATGGCTACACCTTC; CDR3: CASYPYQGEGYGYTF
V: TRBV3-1/TRBV3-2; size: .; D: .; J: TRBJ2-7; DNA: TGTGCCAGCAGCAACAGGAATGAGCAGTACTTC; CDR3: CASSNRNEQYF
V: TRBV24-1; size: .; D: .; J: TRBJ2-3; DNA: TGTGCCACCAGTGATCAAGGACACACAGTTCCAGATACGCAGTATTTT; CDR3: CATSDQGHTVPDTQYF
V: TRBV6-5; size: .; D: TRBD1; J: TRBJ1-5; DNA: TGTGCCAGCAGTCAGGGGGGCAATCAGCCCCAGCATTTT; CDR3: CASSQGGNQPQHF
V: TRBV19; size: .; D: .; J: TRBJ2-1; DNA: TGTGCCAGTAGTATCGATAGGGGCTCCTACAATGAGCAGTTCTTC; CDR3: CASSIDRGSYNEQFF
V: TRBV18; size: .; D: TRBD1; J: TRBJ1-5; DNA: TGTGCCAGCTCACCAGCGACAGGGGGCAATCAGCCCCAGCATTTT; CDR3: CASSPATGGNQPQHF
V: TRBV3-1/TRBV3-2; size: .; D: .; J: TRBJ1-3; DNA: TGTGCCAGCAGCCATTACGATGGGGCTAACTCTGGAAACACCATATATTTT; CDR3: CASSHYDGANSGNTIYF
V: TRBV6-1; size: .; D: .; J: TRBJ1-5; DNA: TGTGCCAGCAGTGAGAGGCCTGGCCAGCCCCAGCATTTT; CDR3: CASSERPGQPQHF
V: TRBV19; size: .; D: .; J: TRBJ2-5; DNA: TGTGCCAGTAGTATCCCCGGGACCCCCGGACAGACCCAGTACTTC; CDR3: CASSIPGTPGQTQYF
V: TRBV24-1; size: .; D: TRBD1; J: TRBJ2-2; DNA: TGTGCCACCAGTGATGACAGGGGGAGGACCGGGGAGCTGTTTTTT; CDR3: CATSDDRGRTGELFF
V: TRBV6-5; size: .; D: TRBD1; J: TRBJ1-1; DNA: TGTGCCAGCAAGGGGGCCAATCAGGGGACTGAAGCTTTCTTT; CDR3: CASKGANQGTEAFF
V: TRBV7-8; size: .; D: .; J: TRBJ2-1; DNA: TGTGCCAGCAGCTTAGCGCGGACTCCATACAATGAGCAGTTCTTC; CDR3: CASSLARTPYNEQFF
V: TRBV9; size: .; D: TRBD2; J: TRBJ2-1; DNA: TGTGCCAGCAGCGTAGGGCTAGCGGGGGCGAGTAGAAATGAGCAGTTCTTC; CDR3: CASSVGLAGASRNEQFF
V: TRBV5-1; size: .; D: TRBD2; J: TRBJ2-3; DNA: TGCGCCAGCAGCCTCCGGGGGGTCAGCACAGATACGCAGTATTTT; CDR3: CASSLRGVSTDTQYF
V: TRBV7-9; size: .; D: TRBD1; J: TRBJ1-4; DNA: TGTGCCAGCAGCTTGACAGGGATATTTGAAAAACTGTTTTTT; CDR3: CASSLTGIFEKLFF
V: TRBV11-2; size: few; D: .; J: TRBJ2-7; DNA: TGTGCCAGCAGCTTAGGCCGGGCCTACGAGCAGTACTTC; CDR3: CASSLGRAYEQYF
V: TRBV5-8; size: .; D: TRBD1; J: TRBJ2-3; DNA: TGTGCCAGCAGCCACAGGGGGACAGATACGCAGTATTTT; CDR3: CASSHRGTDTQYF
V: TRBV21-1; size: .; D: .; J: TRBJ1-5; DNA: TGTGCCAGCAACCAAAAAGAGGTAGAGGGCAATCAGCCCCAGCATTTT; CDR3: CASNQKEVEGNQPQHF
V: TRBV20-1; size: .; D: .; J: TRBJ1-5; DNA: TGCAGTGCTAGTAGTCGCCCCAATCAGCCCCAGCATTTT; CDR3: CSASSRPNQPQHF
V: TRBV7-8; size: .; D: .; J: TRBJ2-1; DNA: TGTGCCAGCAGCTTAGTGACAGCCAATAGAGCCTACAATGAGCAGTTCTTC; CDR3: CASSLVTANRAYNEQFF
V: TRBV25-1; size: .; D: .; J: TRBJ1-2; DNA: TGTGCCAGCAGTGAATTTACAGGGAGGAGTGGCTACACCTTC; CDR3: CASSEFTGRSGYTF
V: TRBV15; size: .; D: .; J: TRBJ2-3; DNA: TGTGCCACCAGCAGAGATCTGGTGACAGATACGCAGTATTTT; CDR3: CATSRDLVTDTQYF
V: TRBV10-2; size: .; D: TRBD1; J: TRBJ1-4; DNA: TGCGCCAGCAGGGACAGGCTTAATGAAAAACTGTTTTTT; CDR3: CASRDRLNEKLFF
V: TRBV28; size: .; D: .; J: TRBJ2-7; DNA: TGTGCCAGCAGTTCCCGCGGTGCAGGGCCAGGGGAGCAGTACTTC; CDR3: CASSSRGAGPGEQYF
V: TRBV6-5; size: .; D: .; J: TRBJ1-4; DNA: TGTGCCAGCTTTGGAGGATCGGAAAAACTGTTTTTT; CDR3: CASFGGSEKLFF
V: TRBV3-1/TRBV3-2; size: few; D: TRBD2; J: TRBJ2-7; DNA: TGTGCCAGCAGCCAACTAGCGGGGGCCACGCGGGAGCAGTACTTC; CDR3: CASSQLAGATREQYF
V: TRBV2; size: .; D: .; J: TRBJ2-7; DNA: TGTGCCAGCAACGAAGGGACGTACTACGAGCAGTACTTC; CDR3: CASNEGTYYEQYF
V: TRBV5-1; size: many; D: TRBD1; J: TRBJ2-3; DNA: TGCGCCAGCAGCCGGACAACAGGGGGAACAGATACGCAGTATTTT; CDR3: CASSRTTGGTDTQYF
V: TRBV7-9; size: once; D: .; J: TRBJ2-7; DNA: TGTGCCAGCAGTACTACAGGGCTTGAGCAGTACTTC; CDR3: CASSTTGLEQYF
V: TRBV19; size: .; D: TRBD2; J: TRBJ2-7; DNA: TGTGCCAGTAGTATGGAGGCTAGCGGGGACTCCTTCGCCAACACACACTACGAGCAGTACTTC; CDR3: CASSMEASGDSFANTHYEQYF
V: TRBV18; size: .; D: TRBD1; J: TRBJ2-5; DNA: TGTGCCAGCTCACCAGGGACAGCGGAGACCCAGTACTTC; CDR3: CASSPGTAETQYF
V: TRBV30; size: .; D: TRBD1; J: TRBJ2-7; DNA: TGTGCCTGGAGCCCCGACAGGGGCGAGCAGTACTTC; CDR3: CAWSPDRGEQYF
V: TRBV7-2; size: .; D: .; J: TRBJ2-5; DNA: TGTGCCAGCAGCTTAGCGCTAATGGGAATGGCCCAGTACTTC; CDR3: CASSLALMGMAQYF
V: TRBV28; size: .; D: .; J: TRBJ2-7; DNA: TGTGCCAGCAGTTTATATCGGGGCGGCTACGAGCAGTACTTC; CDR3: CASSLYRGGYEQYF
V: TRBV2; size: .; D: .; J: TRBJ1-5; DNA: TGTGCCAGCCAGGAAGTCACAGGGTCGTGGCAGCCCCAGCATTTT; CDR3: CASQEVTGSWQPQHF
V: TRBV7-2; size: .; D: TRBD1; J: TRBJ1-6; DNA: TGTGCCAGCAGCCGGGGACAGAGCTCCTATAATTCACCCCTCCACTTT; CDR3: CASSRGQSSYNSPLHF
V: TRBV2; size: .; D: TRBD1; J: TRBJ1-1; DNA: TGTGCCGGCAGGGGGAAGTACAACACTGAAGCTTTCTTT; CDR3: CAGRGKYNTEAFF
V: TRBV19; size: .; D: .; J: TRBJ2-3; DNA: TGTGCCAGTAGTCGGCGGGGAAGCACAGATACGCAGTATTTT; CDR3: CASSRRGSTDTQYF
V: TRBV21-1; size: .; D: .; J: TRBJ1-1; DNA: TGTGCCAGCAGCAAAACCCGACAGGGTTTATCGAAAACTGAAGCTTTCTTT; CDR3: CASSKTRQGLSKTEAFF
V: TRBV12-3/TRBV12-4; size: .; D: .; J: TRBJ1-2; DNA: TGTGCCAGCAGTTCTTGGGGGAGCGGCTACACCTTC; CDR3: CASSSWGSGYTF
V: TRBV7-9; size: .; D: TRBD1; J: TRBJ2-3; DNA: TGTGCCAGCAGCTTAGCGTCCGGGACAGGGTCAAGAAGGTATTTT; CDR3: CASSLASGTGSRRYF
V: TRBV27; size: .; D: .; J: TRBJ1-1; DNA: TGTGCCAGCAGTTTCCTCTCAGGGGAGACTGAAGCTTTCTTT; CDR3: CASSFLSGETEAFF
V: TRBV11-3; size: .; D: .; J: TRBJ2-7; DNA: TGTGCCAGCAGCTTCGCGGTCGGCCTGAATGAGTTC; CDR3: CASSFAVGLNEF
V: TRBV5-1; size: .; D: TRBD2; J: TRBJ2-3; DNA: TGCGCCAGCAGCTTAGGGGATGCGGGGGGGCGGAGAGATACGCAGTATTTT; CDR3: CASSLGDAGGRRDTQYF
V: TRBV12-1; size: .; D: .; J: TRBJ2-7; DNA: TGTGCCAGCAGCTTTTGGCTATTGAGCTCCTACGAGCAGTACTTC; CDR3: CASSFWLLSSYEQYF